This TCR beta chain was identified during a study of beta chain features in type 1 diabetes. Study overall: There was similarity between patients and healthy donors in age, gender and cell yields. Study outcomes and limitations: Type 1 diabetes patients showed a moderate but significant shortening of TCRB CDR3s in all four CD4+ subsets.

Each donor gave one heparinised blood draw averaging about 110 mL. With regard to this clone: Its target is not known.

The sequenced template was cDNA made from the entire isolated RNA. Produced via immunoSEQ multiplex PCR; TCRdb's table is partial and in-frame only. The sample holds under 300,000 clones, approximately 25% seen once. With V trimmed by 5 bases and J by 1 base, 6 bases remained unmatched. Germline CDR1 SGHVS, CDR2 FNYEAQ. The CDR3 is 18 amino acids. The gene calls are TRBV7-6 and TRBJ2-1; 15 bases are shared with TRBD2. This sequence was found in a woman aged 25 to 39 with type 1 diabetes. The sample taken for sequencing was naive CD4+ T cells from blood. CDR3 bases: TGTGCCAGCAGCCCCGGACTAGCGGGAGGGCAGTCCTACAATGAGCAGTTCTTC. It yields the protein CASSPGLAGGQSYNEQFF.